This entry concerns a single TCR beta chain. Its cognate antigen is unknown. The sample is drawn from a study of T cells in narcolepsy. Study outcomes and limitations: Blood of same and different patients, but not healthy controls, reportedly held recurring autoreactive clonotypes. No autoreactive T cell clone sequences appeared in some memory CD4+ repertoires.

The trim removed 0 bases at V and 4 bases at J, leaving 5 bases unmatched. The CDR3 has 15 residues. In germline, CDR1 is MGHRA, CDR2 YSYEKL. Sequencing used immunoSEQ multiplex PCR; TCRdb keeps in-frame clones, though not all of them. Found here are 30,000 to 35,000 clones, around 80% of them singletons; the top ten hold around 1%. V is TRBV4-1 and J is TRBJ1-1, with TRBD1 identical over 7 bases. The sample was memory (CD45RA-) CD4+ T cells from blood. The sequence was obtained from a human donor in good health. This chain's CDR3 is CASSQDQGVRTEAFF. As DNA, the CDR3 is TGCGCCAGCAGCCAAGATCAGGGGGTTCGCACTGAAGCTTTCTTT.